This TCR beta chain was recovered during a study of T-cell reconstitution after alpha-beta-depleted transplantation in children. The authors prepared the TCRbeta library with unique molecular identifiers. A single record per CDR3 protein comes from TCRdb applying MiXCR to the PCR reads. The sample includes 150,000 to 200,000 distinct CDR3 sequences, about 6.4% of them seen just once. At least ten counts were recorded for this clonotype. The CDR3 contains 15 residues. The V end lost 7 bases, the J end lost 4 bases, and 17 bases lay between the germline ends. This receptor was identified in a human donor who donated a stem cell graft to a child with Wiskott-Aldrich syndrome. The rearrangement uses TRBV12-3 or TRBV12-4 and TRBJ2-1; D perhaps matches TRBD2 (6 bases). The source material was PBMCs from the stem cell graft donor, sampled from the stem cell graft. The DNA of the CDR3 is TGTGCCAGCATTCTCGGGACTCCAGGATACAATGAGCAGTTCTTC. Amino acids: CASILGTPGYNEQFF.